This T cell receptor beta chain was retrieved from a study of shared clonotypes between healthy human individuals. Study at large: CD4 naive and memory got three plates each, CD8 naive two, CD8 memory one. Study-wide results and caveats: Sharing across four donors was highest in naive CD4 (roughly 5%) and lowest in memory CD8 (roughly 0.4%).

Methods used by the authors: There were no quality scores in the junction-only immunoSEQ sequences, so filtering differed. Assay: immunoSEQ multiplex PCR; the TCRdb copy retains only in-frame clones and omits some. V and J calls and clone size come straight from that table; D and trimming were deduced from the DNA. The data contain some 2.1 million clones, about 93% of them seen just once; the ten biggest clones take up about 1.6%. Notes on this clone: Antigen: not known.

Naive CD8 cells lacked CD45RO, underwent positive selection for CCR7 and left out terminally differentiated effector memory CD45RA+ cells. The TCR sequence derives from a young man in good health. Some clones in this sample may be carry-over from other donors' samples. The sequenced sample consisted of naive CD8+ T cells from PBMCs.

The CDR3 DNA sequence: TGTGCCAGCAGTGAGGGGGGTAGGTTCAGCTATGGCTACACCTTC. Protein product: CASSEGGRFSYGYTF. This chain uses TRBV6-1 with TRBJ1-2; D possibly corresponds to TRBD1 (5 bases). The CDR3 has 15 amino acids. The V and J ends lost 3 bases and 4 bases respectively, with 15 bases between them. The germline gives CDR1 MNHNS, CDR2 SASEGT.